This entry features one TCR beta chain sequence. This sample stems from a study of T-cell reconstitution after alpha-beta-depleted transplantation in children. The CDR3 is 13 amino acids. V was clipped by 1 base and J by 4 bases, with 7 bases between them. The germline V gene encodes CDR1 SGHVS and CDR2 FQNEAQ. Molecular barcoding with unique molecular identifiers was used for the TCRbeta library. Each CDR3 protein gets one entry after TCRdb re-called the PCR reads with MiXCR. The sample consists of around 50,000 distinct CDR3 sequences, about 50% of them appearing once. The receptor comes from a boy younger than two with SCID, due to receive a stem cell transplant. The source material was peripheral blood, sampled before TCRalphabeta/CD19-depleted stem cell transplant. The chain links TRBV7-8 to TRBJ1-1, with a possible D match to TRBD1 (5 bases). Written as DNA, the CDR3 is TGTGCCAGCAGCTTAGTGGGGCCCACTGAAGCTTTCTTT. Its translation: CASSLVGPTEAFF.